Listed below are T cell receptor beta chains from one sample, sequenced in a study of T cell responses to AZD1222 COVID-19 vaccine. Profiling relied on immunoSEQ multiplex PCR, and the TCRdb table lists in-frame clones only, not all of them. The sample shows 130,000 or so clones, around 94% of them seen only once. The sequencing used peripheral blood, collected on day 0 of AZD1222 vaccination. The receptors originated from an adult in good health. Each CDR3 is given with its conserved first and last residue. A D gene is named only where the DNA matches it firmly. Size is omitted from some rows. Given values are once, few, many or a class for expanded clones.

v_gene	d_gene	abundance	j_gene	CDR3nt	CDR3aa
TRBV19	TRBD2	NA	TRBJ2-7	TGTGCCAGTAGTACTCAAGGGAGGGCAGACCAGTACTTC	CASSTQGRADQYF
TRBV7-8	NA	once	TRBJ2-7	TGTGCCAGCAGCTTAAGGCGGGTCGACCCCTACGAGCAGTACTTC	CASSLRRVDPYEQYF
TRBV10-2	NA	NA	TRBJ2-7	TGCGCCAGCAGTGAACCCCAGGCGGGATTATACGAGCAGTACTTC	CASSEPQAGLYEQYF
TRBV2	TRBD2	NA	TRBJ2-2	TGTGCCAGCAGTGGGACTAGCGGGAGTTCCGGGGAGCTGTTTTTT	CASSGTSGSSGELFF
TRBV9	NA	NA	TRBJ1-4	TGTGCCAGCAGCTCGGGGACCAGGGACGAAAAACTGTTTTTT	CASSSGTRDEKLFF
TRBV27	TRBD2	NA	TRBJ2-7	TGTGCCAGCCATAGCGGGGGTAGCTACGAGCAGTACTTC	CASHSGGSYEQYF
TRBV6-5	TRBD1	NA	TRBJ2-1	TGTGCCAGCAGAGAGGTCAGGGGGATGCATGAGCAGTTCTTC	CASREVRGMHEQFF
TRBV4-1	TRBD1	NA	TRBJ1-6	TGCGCCAGCAGCCAAAACGTACAGGGGGTGAATTCACCCCTCCACTTT	CASSQNVQGVNSPLHF
TRBV18	NA	NA	TRBJ1-3	TGTGCCAGCTCACCCGGACAGACTGGAAACACCATATATTTT	CASSPGQTGNTIYF
TRBV3-1/TRBV3-2	NA	NA	TRBJ2-1	TGTGCCAGCAGCCAAGATTCTTGGGGTCCGACGCACAATGAGCAGTTCTTC	CASSQDSWGPTHNEQFF
TRBV10-3	TRBD2	NA	TRBJ2-7	TGTGCCATCAATAAGGGCGGGGGGCCCTACGAGCAGTACTTC	CAINKGGGPYEQYF
TRBV2	NA	NA	TRBJ1-1	TGTGCCAGCAGTGAAGGAGGCACTGAAGCTTTCTTT	CASSEGGTEAFF
TRBV28	TRBD1	NA	TRBJ2-6	TGTGCCAGCAGTCCTCCCGGGACAGGGGAGGTCAACGTCCTGACTTTC	CASSPPGTGEVNVLTF
TRBV29-1	TRBD1	NA	TRBJ2-5	TGCAGCGTTGAGGTCGGACAGGCTCAGACCCAGTACTTC	CSVEVGQAQTQYF
TRBV10-3	NA	NA	TRBJ2-3	TGTGCCATCCTGCGGGGAGATACGCAGTATTTT	CAILRGDTQYF
TRBV4-3	TRBD1	NA	TRBJ1-2	TGCGCCAGCAGCCAAGAGCGGACAGGGATCTATGGCTACACCTTC	CASSQERTGIYGYTF
TRBV3-1/TRBV3-2	NA	few	TRBJ2-1	TGTGCCAGCGGCGCCCGGAAGGCTGATTACAATGAGCAGTTCTTC	CASGARKADYNEQFF
TRBV7-8	NA	NA	TRBJ2-7	TGTGCCAGCAGCTTCCGGCGGATGACCTCCTACGAGCAGTACTTC	CASSFRRMTSYEQYF
TRBV30	TRBD2	NA	TRBJ2-7	TGTGCCTGGAGTTCCTTGGGGACTAGCGGAACCTACGAGCAGTACTTC	CAWSSLGTSGTYEQYF
TRBV5-8	NA	NA	TRBJ1-6	TGTGCCAGTAGTCGGGCGGGAAATTCACCCCTCCACTTT	CASSRAGNSPLHF
TRBV12-3/TRBV12-4	NA	NA	TRBJ1-1	TGTGCCAGCAGTTTTAAACAGAACACTGAAGCTTTCTTT	CASSFKQNTEAFF
TRBV19	NA	NA	TRBJ1-2	TGTGCCAGTGGGAGTCGGGACAACTATGGCTACACCTTC	CASGSRDNYGYTF
TRBV6-5	TRBD1	NA	TRBJ1-2	TGTGCCAGCAGAGCGAGCGGGACAGGGATTTATGGCTACACCTTC	CASRASGTGIYGYTF
TRBV9	NA	NA	TRBJ1-2	TGTGCCAGCAGTGGGACATTCTATGGCTACACCTTC	CASSGTFYGYTF